This T cell receptor beta chain was identified in a study of blood T cell repertoires in COVID-19. Study-level information: Collection of acute and convalescent COVID-19 samples took place in the United States, Italy and Spain. Sources were T cells, B-cell-depleted T cells, or PBMCs; the material itself was cDNA or gDNA.

The germline V gene has CDR1 SGHVS and CDR2 FQNEAQ. V was pared by 5 bases and J by 7 bases, with 11 bases between. The CDR3 length is 12 residues. Per the study methods: Amplified reference gene primers provided the basis for estimating nucleated cell counts. Repertoires were generated with immunoSEQ multiplex PCR, while TCRdb's copy carries only in-frame clones and drops some. That table gives V, J and clone size, and the DNA gave D and trimming. The repertoire includes over 85,000 clones, about 88% of them detected once, and around 5% sits in the top ten. The sample taken for sequencing was peripheral blood. This TCR came from a man aged 35-49 years with acute or convalescent COVID-19. The chain employs TRBV7-8 and TRBJ2-5, with D perhaps TRBD2 (6 bases). The CDR3 nucleotides read TGTGCCAGCAGCCACGGGGGTGCGACCCAGTACTTC. Protein: CASSHGGATQYF.